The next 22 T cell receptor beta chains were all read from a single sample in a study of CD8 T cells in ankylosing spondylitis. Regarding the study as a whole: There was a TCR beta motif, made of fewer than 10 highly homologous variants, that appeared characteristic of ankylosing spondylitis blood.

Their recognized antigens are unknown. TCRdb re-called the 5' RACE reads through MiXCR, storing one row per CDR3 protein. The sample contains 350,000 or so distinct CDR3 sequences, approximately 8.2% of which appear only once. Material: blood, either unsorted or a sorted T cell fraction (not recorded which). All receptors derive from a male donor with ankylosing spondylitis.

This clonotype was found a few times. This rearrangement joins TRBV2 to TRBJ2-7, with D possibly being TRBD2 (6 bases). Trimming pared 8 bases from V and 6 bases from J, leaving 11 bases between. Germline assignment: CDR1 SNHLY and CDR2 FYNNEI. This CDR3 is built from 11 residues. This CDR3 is CASGTLSEQYF. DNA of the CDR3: TGTGCCAGCGGGACTCTTTCCGAGCAGTACTTC.

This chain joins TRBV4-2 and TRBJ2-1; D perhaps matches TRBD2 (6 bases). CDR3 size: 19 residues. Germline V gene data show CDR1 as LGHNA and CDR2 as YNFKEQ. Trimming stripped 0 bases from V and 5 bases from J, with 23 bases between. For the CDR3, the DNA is TGTGCCAGCAGCCAAGATCGGGACTCTTACCCCATTAGAAACAATGAGCAGTTCTTC. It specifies CASSQDRDSYPIRNNEQFF.

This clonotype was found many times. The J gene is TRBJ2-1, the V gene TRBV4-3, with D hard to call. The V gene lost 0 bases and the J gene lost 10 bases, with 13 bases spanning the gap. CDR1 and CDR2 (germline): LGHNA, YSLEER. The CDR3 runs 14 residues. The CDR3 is CASSQDPMAEEQFF. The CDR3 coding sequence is TGCGCCAGCAGCCAAGATCCCATGGCGGAAGAGCAGTTCTTC.

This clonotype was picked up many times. This CDR3 is CASSLPAATGELFF. In nucleotides, the CDR3 is TGTGCCAGCAGCTTGCCGGCAGCCACCGGGGAGCTGTTTTTT. V gene TRBV5-6 combines with J gene TRBJ2-2; D is unclear. Germline V lookup: CDR1 SGHDT, CDR2 YYEEEE. The ends were cut back, 1 base at V and 4 bases at J, with 8 bases in the middle. The CDR3 is 14 residues long.

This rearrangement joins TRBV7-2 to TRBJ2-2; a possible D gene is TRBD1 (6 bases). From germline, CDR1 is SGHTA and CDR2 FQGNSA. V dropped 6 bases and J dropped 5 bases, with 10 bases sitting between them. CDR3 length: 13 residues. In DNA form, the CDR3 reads TGTGCCAGCAGGCAAAGGGGGACCGGGGAGCTGTTTTTT. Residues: CASRQRGTGELFF.

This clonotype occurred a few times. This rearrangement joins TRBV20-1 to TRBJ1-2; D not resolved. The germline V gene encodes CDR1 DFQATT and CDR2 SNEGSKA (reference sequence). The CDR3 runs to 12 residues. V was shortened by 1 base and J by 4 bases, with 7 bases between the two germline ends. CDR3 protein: CSARVGSYGYTF. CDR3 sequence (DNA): TGCAGTGCTAGAGTGGGGAGCTATGGCTACACCTTC.

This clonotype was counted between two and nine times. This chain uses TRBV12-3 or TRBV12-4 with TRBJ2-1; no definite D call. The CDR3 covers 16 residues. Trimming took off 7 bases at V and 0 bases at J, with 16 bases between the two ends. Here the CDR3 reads CASIHRLASSYNEQFF. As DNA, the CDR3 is TGTGCCAGCATCCACCGACTTGCAAGCTCCTACAATGAGCAGTTCTTC.

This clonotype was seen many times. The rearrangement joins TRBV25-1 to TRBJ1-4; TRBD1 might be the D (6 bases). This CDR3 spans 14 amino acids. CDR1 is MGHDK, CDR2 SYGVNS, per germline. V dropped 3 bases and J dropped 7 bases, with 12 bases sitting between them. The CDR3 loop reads CASSDRGFGEKLFF. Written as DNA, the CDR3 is TGTGCCAGCAGTGACAGGGGCTTCGGTGAAAAACTGTTTTTT.

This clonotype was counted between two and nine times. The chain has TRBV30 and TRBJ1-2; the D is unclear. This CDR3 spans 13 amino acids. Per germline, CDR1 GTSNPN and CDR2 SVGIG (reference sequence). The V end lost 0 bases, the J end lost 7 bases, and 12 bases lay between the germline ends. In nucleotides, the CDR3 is TGTGCCTGGAGTGTCCGGCAATTCGGTGGCTACACCTTC. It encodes CAWSVRQFGGYTF. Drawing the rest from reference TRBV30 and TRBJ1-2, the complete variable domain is SQTIHQWPATLVQPVGSPLSLECTVEGTSNPNLYWYRQAAGRGLQLLFYSVGIGQISSEVPQNLSASRPQDRQFILSSKKLLLSDSGFYLCAWSVRQFGGYTFGSGTRLTVV.

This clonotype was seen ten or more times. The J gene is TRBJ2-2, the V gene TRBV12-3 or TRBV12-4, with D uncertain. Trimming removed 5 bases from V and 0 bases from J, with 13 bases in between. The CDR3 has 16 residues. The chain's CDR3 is CASSPRLKANTGELFF. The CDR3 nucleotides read TGTGCCAGCAGTCCCAGATTAAAAGCGAACACCGGGGAGCTGTTTTTT.

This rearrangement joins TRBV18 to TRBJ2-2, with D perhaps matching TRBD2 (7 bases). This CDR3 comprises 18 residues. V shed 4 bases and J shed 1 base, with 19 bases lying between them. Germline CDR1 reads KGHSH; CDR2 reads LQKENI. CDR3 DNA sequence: TGTGCCAGCTCACTCGACATTGCGGGGGCCCTGAACACCGGGGAGCTGTTTTTT. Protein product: CASSLDIAGALNTGELFF.

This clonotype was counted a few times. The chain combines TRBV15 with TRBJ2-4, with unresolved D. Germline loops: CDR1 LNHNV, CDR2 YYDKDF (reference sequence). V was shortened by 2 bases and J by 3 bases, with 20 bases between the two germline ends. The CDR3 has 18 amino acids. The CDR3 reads CATSRTRAWADLKNIQYF. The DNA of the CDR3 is TGTGCCACCAGCAGAACCCGAGCCTGGGCTGACCTCAAAAACATTCAGTACTTC.

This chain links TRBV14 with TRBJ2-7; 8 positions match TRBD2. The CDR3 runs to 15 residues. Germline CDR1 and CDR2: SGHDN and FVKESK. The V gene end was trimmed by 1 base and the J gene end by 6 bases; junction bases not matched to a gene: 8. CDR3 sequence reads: CASSQVNGRVAEQYF. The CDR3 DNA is TGTGCCAGCAGCCAAGTTAACGGGAGGGTGGCCGAGCAGTACTTC. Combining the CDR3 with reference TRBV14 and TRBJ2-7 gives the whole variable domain EAGVTQFPSHSVIEKGQTVTLRCDPISGHDNLYWYRRVMGKEIKFLLHFVKESKQDESGMPNNRFLAERTGGTYSTLKVQPAELEDSGVYFCASSQVNGRVAEQYFGPGTRLTVT.

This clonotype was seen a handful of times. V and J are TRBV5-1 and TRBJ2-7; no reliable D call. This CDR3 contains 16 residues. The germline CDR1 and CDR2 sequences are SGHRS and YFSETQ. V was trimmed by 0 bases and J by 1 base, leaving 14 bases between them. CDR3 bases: TGCGCCAGCAGCTTGGAGGTTTTCGGCCGATCCTACGAGCAGTACTTC. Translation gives CASSLEVFGRSYEQYF. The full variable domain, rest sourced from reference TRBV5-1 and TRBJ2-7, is KAGVTQTPRYLIKTRGQQVTLSCSPISGHRSVSWYQQTPGQGLQFLFEYFSETQRNKGNFPGRFSGRQFSNSRSEMNVSTLELGDSALYLCASSLEVFGRSYEQYFGPGTRLTVT.

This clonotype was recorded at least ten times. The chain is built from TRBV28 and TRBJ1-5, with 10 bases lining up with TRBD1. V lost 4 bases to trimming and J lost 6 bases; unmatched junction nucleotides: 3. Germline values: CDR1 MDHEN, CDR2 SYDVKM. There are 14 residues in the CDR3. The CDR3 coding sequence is TGTGCCAGCAGTTACCGGGACAGGGGTCAGCCCCAGCATTTT. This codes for CASSYRDRGQPQHF.

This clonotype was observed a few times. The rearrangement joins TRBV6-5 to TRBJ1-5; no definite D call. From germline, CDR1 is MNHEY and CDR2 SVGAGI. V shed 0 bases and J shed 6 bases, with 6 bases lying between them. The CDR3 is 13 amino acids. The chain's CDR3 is CASSYSAVQPQHF. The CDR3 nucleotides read TGTGCCAGCAGTTACTCCGCGGTTCAGCCCCAGCATTTT.

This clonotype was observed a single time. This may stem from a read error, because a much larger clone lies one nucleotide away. CDR3 loop: CSAGEQGSYSGANVLTF. CDR3 coding DNA: TGCAGTGCTGGAGAGCAGGGCTCCTACTCTGGGGCCAACGTCCTGACTTTC. The rearrangement links TRBV20-1 to TRBJ2-6, with D possibly being TRBD1 (5 bases). This CDR3 contains 17 residues. Germline CDR1 reads DFQATT; CDR2 reads SNEGSKA (reference sequence).

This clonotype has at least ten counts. The CDR3 DNA is TGTGCCAGCAGCCCCCGGGGAGGAGGTACAAATGAGCAGTTCTTC. Translation gives CASSPRGGGTNEQFF. This chain uses TRBV7-9 with TRBJ2-1; D perhaps matches TRBD2 (6 bases). Germline-derived CDR1 and CDR2 are SEHNR and FQNEAQ (reference sequence). The V end lost 5 bases, the J end lost 7 bases, and 18 bases lay between the germline ends. The CDR3 runs 15 residues.

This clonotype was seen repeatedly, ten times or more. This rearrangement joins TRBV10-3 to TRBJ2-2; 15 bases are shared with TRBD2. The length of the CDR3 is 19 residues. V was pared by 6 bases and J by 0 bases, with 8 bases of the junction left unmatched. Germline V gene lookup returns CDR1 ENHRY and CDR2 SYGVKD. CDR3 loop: CAIRRTSGREPTNTGELFF. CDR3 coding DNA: TGTGCCATCAGGAGGACTAGCGGGAGGGAGCCTACGAACACCGGGGAGCTGTTTTTT.

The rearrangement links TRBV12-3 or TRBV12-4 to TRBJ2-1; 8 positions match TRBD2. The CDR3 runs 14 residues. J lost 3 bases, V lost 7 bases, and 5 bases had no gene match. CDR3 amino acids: CASKPGLVYNEQFF. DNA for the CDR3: TGTGCCAGCAAACCGGGACTAGTCTACAATGAGCAGTTCTTC.

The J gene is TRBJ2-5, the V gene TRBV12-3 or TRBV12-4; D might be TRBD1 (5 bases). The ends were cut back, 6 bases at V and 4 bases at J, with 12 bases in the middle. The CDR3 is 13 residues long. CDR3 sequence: CASSGLGRETQYF. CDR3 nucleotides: TGTGCCAGCAGCGGGCTGGGGCGAGAGACCCAGTACTTC.

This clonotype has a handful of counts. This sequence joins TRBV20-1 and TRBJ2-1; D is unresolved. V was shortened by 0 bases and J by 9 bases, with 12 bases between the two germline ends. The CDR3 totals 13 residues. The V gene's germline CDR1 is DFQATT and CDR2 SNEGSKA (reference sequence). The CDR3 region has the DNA TGCAGTGCTAGAGAGTCGGTAGCCGGTGAGCAGTTCTTC. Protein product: CSARESVAGEQFF.